These 9 T cell receptor beta chains were all obtained from the same sample, sequenced in a study of blood T cell repertoires in COVID-19. Only in-frame clones appear in the TCRdb table, and some are missing; sequencing was by immunoSEQ multiplex PCR. This sample has 150,000 to 200,000 clones, with approximately 80% found just once. Specimen: PBMCs or T cells enriched from blood (not recorded which). All receptors derive from a woman aged 60-75 years with acute COVID-19.

The chain uses TRBV30 and TRBJ1-1, with TRBD1 identical over 9 bases. CDR3 length equals 13 residues. Germline values: CDR1 GTSNPN, CDR2 SVGIG (reference sequence). V shed 0 bases and J 5 bases; nucleotides not matched to a gene: 1. CDR3 coding DNA: TGTGCCTGGAGTGTACAGGGGGCTACTGAAGCTTTCTTT. Translated: CAWSVQGATEAFF.

The J gene is TRBJ1-1, the V gene TRBV18, with a weak D call TRBD1 (5 bases). V was cut by 1 base and J by 0 bases, with 12 bases left in between. The CDR3 length is 16 residues. The germline gives CDR1 KGHSH, CDR2 LQKENI. The DNA for the CDR3 is TGTGCCAGCTCACCACGTTTAGGGGACTTGAACACTGAAGCTTTCTTT. Its translation is CASSPRLGDLNTEAFF.

The chain carries TRBV7-4 and TRBJ1-3, with TRBD1 as a possible D gene (5 bases). The germline CDR1 and CDR2 sequences are SGHVT and SQSDAQ. Trimming left V 6 bases short and J 6 bases short, with 18 bases between. The CDR3 runs 15 residues. CDR3 sequence: CASRPRWGRENTIYF. The DNA of the CDR3 is TGTGCCAGCAGACCGAGGTGGGGCAGGGAAAACACCATATATTTT.

The chain employs TRBV9 and TRBJ2-1, with 16 bases fitting TRBD2. The V gene's germline CDR1 is SGDLS and CDR2 YYNGEE. The J segment lost 8 bases and the V segment lost 5 bases, leaving 4 bases of the junction unmatched. The CDR3 length is 15 residues. The CDR3 DNA follows: TGTGCCAGCAGGGGGACTAGCGGGAGGGTGGATGAGCAGTTCTTC. Amino acid sequence: CASRGTSGRVDEQFF.

V is TRBV28 and J is TRBJ1-4; D call uncertain. CDR1 MDHEN and CDR2 SYDVKM come from the germline V gene. The CDR3 totals 13 residues. V was clipped by 5 bases and J by 3 bases, with 7 bases between them. This CDR3 is CASSTPANEKLFF. DNA for the CDR3: TGTGCCAGCAGTACCCCGGCTAATGAAAAACTGTTTTTT.

This chain links TRBV25-1 with TRBJ2-3; 12 nucleotides line up with TRBD2. The CDR3 is made up of 15 amino acids. The germline V gene encodes CDR1 MGHDK and CDR2 SYGVNS. V lost 5 bases and J lost 5; bases outside the gene matches: 5. The DNA for the CDR3 is TGTGCCAGCAGTCCTAGCGGGGGGGCTGGAGATACGCAGTATTTT. This codes for CASSPSGGAGDTQYF.

The genes are TRBV7-9 and TRBJ2-7; the match to TRBD1 covers 7 bases. Losses at the gene ends were 5 bases for V and 3 bases for J; bases not matched to a gene: 10. The CDR3 runs to 15 residues. Germline V lookup: CDR1 SEHNR, CDR2 FQNEAQ (reference sequence). The CDR3, as DNA: TGTGCCAGCAGCATTGACCGGGACAGTAACTACGAGCAGTACTTC. Translating gives CASSIDRDSNYEQYF. The whole variable domain, filled in from reference TRBV7-9 and TRBJ2-7, reads DTGVSQNPRHKITKRGQNVTFRCDPISEHNRLYWYRQTLGQGPEFLTYFQNEAQLEKSRLLSDRFSAERPKGSFSTLEIQRTEQGDSAMYLCASSIDRDSNYEQYFGPGTRLTVT.

The rearrangement joins TRBV19 to TRBJ1-5, with D uncertain. Looked up from germline, CDR1 is LNHDA and CDR2 is SQIVND (reference sequence). This CDR3 is built from 13 residues. V gave up 6 bases and J gave up 4 bases, with 10 bases separating them. The CDR3 DNA reads TGTGCCAGTAGCCCGACTCGGAATCAGCCCCAGCATTTT. Amino acid sequence: CASSPTRNQPQHF.

This chain uses TRBV4-3 with TRBJ2-2; 11 bases agree with TRBD2. The CDR3 extends over 17 amino acids. Germline loops: CDR1 LGHNA, CDR2 YSLEER. With 4 bases clipped from V and 5 bases from J, the junction kept 9 bases outside the gene matches. CDR3 coding DNA: TGCGCCAGCAGCCCTTCGGCTAGCGGGAGGCGGACCGGGGAGCTGTTTTTT. Residues: CASSPSASGRRTGELFF.